This is a list of T cell receptor beta chains from one sample in a study of shared clonotypes between healthy human individuals. Libraries were prepared by immunoSEQ multiplex PCR; TCRdb keeps only in-frame clonotypes and omits some of them. The sample yields roughly 1,500,000 clones, 98% seen once. Sequences were obtained from naive CD4+ T cells sorted from blood. The receptors were sampled from a young man in good health. Each CDR3 is given with its conserved first and last residue. D genes are given only for firm matches. Rows give clone size only sometimes, using once, few, many, or a class for an expanded clone.

size: -; J: TRBJ1-2; D: -; V: TRBV18; DNA: TGTGCCAGCTCACCCCCGAACATGGGAGCTAACTATGGCTACACCTTC; CDR3: CASSPPNMGANYGYTF
size: -; J: TRBJ2-7; D: -; V: TRBV7-8; DNA: TGTGCCAGCAGCTTAGTTAGAAGTTTGGCCTACGAGCAGTACTTC; CDR3: CASSLVRSLAYEQYF
size: -; J: TRBJ2-7; D: TRBD1; V: TRBV27; DNA: TGTGCCAGCAGGGGACAGGGGCCGAGCGGGCGGTTGTACGAGCAGTACTTC; CDR3: CASRGQGPSGRLYEQYF
size: -; J: TRBJ2-5; D: -; V: TRBV7-9; DNA: TGTGCCAGCAGCTTAGGCCGAGGGAATCAAGAGACCCAGTACTTC; CDR3: CASSLGRGNQETQYF
size: -; J: TRBJ1-4; D: -; V: TRBV20-1; DNA: TGCAGTGCTCACAGGGAGGGAGAACTGTTTTTT; CDR3: CSAHREGELFF
size: -; J: TRBJ1-5; D: TRBD1; V: TRBV15; DNA: TGTGCCACCAGCAGAGATCCGACAGGGGGTCAGCCCCAGCATTTT; CDR3: CATSRDPTGGQPQHF
size: -; J: TRBJ2-1; D: -; V: TRBV15; DNA: TGTGCCACCAGTAGCGGAGACAACTACAATGAGCAGTTCTTC; CDR3: CATSSGDNYNEQFF
size: -; J: TRBJ2-7; D: -; V: TRBV18; DNA: TGTGCCAGCTCACCAAGCCACGAGCAGTACTTC; CDR3: CASSPSHEQYF
size: -; J: TRBJ2-1; D: TRBD2; V: TRBV15; DNA: TGTGCCACCAGCAGAGGGGGGGCGGGGCAGGGACCTGGACTAGCGGGAGGGTACAATGAGCAGTTCTTC; CDR3: CATSRGGAGQGPGLAGGYNEQFF
size: -; J: TRBJ1-1; D: -; V: TRBV27; DNA: TGTGCCAGCAGTCCGGGACCCCTGGCCGCTTTCTTT; CDR3: CASSPGPLAAFF
size: -; J: TRBJ2-5; D: -; V: TRBV7-9; DNA: TGTGCCAGCAGCTTATCTGAGGGGAGGACCCAGTACTTC; CDR3: CASSLSEGRTQYF
size: -; J: TRBJ2-7; D: TRBD1; V: TRBV9; DNA: TGTGCCAGCAGCCTTGGACAGACAGGGTGGTACGAGCAGTACTTC; CDR3: CASSLGQTGWYEQYF
size: -; J: TRBJ2-2; D: -; V: TRBV28; DNA: TGTGCCAGCAGCCTCATCCTTACCGGGGAGCTGTTTTTT; CDR3: CASSLILTGELFF
size: -; J: TRBJ2-1; D: -; V: TRBV5-4; DNA: TGTGCCAGCGGTATTCCAGACGGATACAATGAGCAGTTCTTC; CDR3: CASGIPDGYNEQFF
size: -; J: TRBJ2-5; D: -; V: TRBV18; DNA: TGTGCCAGCTCACCATCGGTTGCAGGTCGAGAGACCCAGTACTTC; CDR3: CASSPSVAGRETQYF
size: -; J: TRBJ2-5; D: -; V: TRBV5-1; DNA: TGCGCCAGCAGCTTTAGGGCGGGAAGACGCCAAGAGACCCAGTACTTC; CDR3: CASSFRAGRRQETQYF
size: -; J: TRBJ1-5; D: TRBD1; V: TRBV15; DNA: TGTGCCACCAGCAGCATCAGAGGACAGGGTAGCCAGCCCCAGCATTTT; CDR3: CATSSIRGQGSQPQHF
size: -; J: TRBJ1-1; D: TRBD1; V: TRBV18; DNA: TGTGCCAGCTCACCATCCCAGGGGGTAGGTTTGACTGAAGCTTTCTTT; CDR3: CASSPSQGVGLTEAFF
size: -; J: TRBJ2-1; D: -; V: TRBV7-2; DNA: TGTGCCAGCAGCTTAGTATTCAGGGATAATGAGCAGTTCTTC; CDR3: CASSLVFRDNEQFF
size: -; J: TRBJ1-1; D: TRBD1; V: TRBV11-2; DNA: TGTGCCAGCAGCTCACCCGACAGGGGCACTGAAGCTTTCTTT; CDR3: CASSSPDRGTEAFF
size: -; J: TRBJ2-2; D: -; V: TRBV6-1; DNA: TGTGCCAGCAGTGGTGGTCAGGGTAGGTCCGCCGGGGAGCTGTTTTTT; CDR3: CASSGGQGRSAGELFF
size: once; J: TRBJ1-4; D: -; V: TRBV27; DNA: TGTGCCAGCAGTTTCTTAAGTGTGGGGGATGAAAAACTGTTTTTT; CDR3: CASSFLSVGDEKLFF
size: -; J: TRBJ2-1; D: -; V: TRBV7-9; DNA: TGTGCCAGCAGCTTAACGCGGAGCAATGAGCAGTTCTTC; CDR3: CASSLTRSNEQFF
size: -; J: TRBJ2-7; D: TRBD1; V: TRBV7-8; DNA: TGTGCCAGCAGCTTGCACTCGAGAGGGACAGGGGACTACGAGCAGTACTTC; CDR3: CASSLHSRGTGDYEQYF
size: -; J: TRBJ2-1; D: TRBD2; V: TRBV9; DNA: TGTGCCAGCAGCACACTAGCGGGAGTTCTGTACAATGAGCAGTTCTTC; CDR3: CASSTLAGVLYNEQFF
size: -; J: TRBJ2-7; D: -; V: TRBV7-9; DNA: TGTGCCAGCAACGACTACCCTGCATCCTACGAGCAGTACTTC; CDR3: CASNDYPASYEQYF
size: -; J: TRBJ2-3; D: TRBD1; V: TRBV7-2; DNA: TGTGCCAGCAGCCCCTGGCGACGACAGGGGGTAAGCACAGATACGCAGTATTTT; CDR3: CASSPWRRQGVSTDTQYF
size: -; J: TRBJ1-1; D: TRBD1; V: TRBV10-1; DNA: TGCGCCAGCAGTTTCGGACAGGGGGCCCTGAACACTGAAGCTTTCTTT; CDR3: CASSFGQGALNTEAFF
size: -; J: TRBJ2-7; D: -; V: TRBV18; DNA: TGTGCCAGCTCACCATTGGGAACAGCTTCGTCAGGGAACGAGCAGTACTTC; CDR3: CASSPLGTASSGNEQYF